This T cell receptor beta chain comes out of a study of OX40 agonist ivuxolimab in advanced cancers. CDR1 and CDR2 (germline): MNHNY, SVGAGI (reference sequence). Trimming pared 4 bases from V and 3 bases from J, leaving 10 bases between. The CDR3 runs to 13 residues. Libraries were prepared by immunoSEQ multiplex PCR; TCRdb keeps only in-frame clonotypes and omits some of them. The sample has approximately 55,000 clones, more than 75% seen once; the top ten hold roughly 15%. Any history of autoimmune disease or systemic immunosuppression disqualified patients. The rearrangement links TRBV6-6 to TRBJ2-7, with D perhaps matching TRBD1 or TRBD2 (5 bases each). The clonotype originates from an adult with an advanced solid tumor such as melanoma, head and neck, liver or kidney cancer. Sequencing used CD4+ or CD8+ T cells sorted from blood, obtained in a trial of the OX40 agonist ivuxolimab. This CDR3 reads CASSSGANYEQYF. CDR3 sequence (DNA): TGTGCCAGCAGTTCCGGGGCTAACTACGAGCAGTACTTC.